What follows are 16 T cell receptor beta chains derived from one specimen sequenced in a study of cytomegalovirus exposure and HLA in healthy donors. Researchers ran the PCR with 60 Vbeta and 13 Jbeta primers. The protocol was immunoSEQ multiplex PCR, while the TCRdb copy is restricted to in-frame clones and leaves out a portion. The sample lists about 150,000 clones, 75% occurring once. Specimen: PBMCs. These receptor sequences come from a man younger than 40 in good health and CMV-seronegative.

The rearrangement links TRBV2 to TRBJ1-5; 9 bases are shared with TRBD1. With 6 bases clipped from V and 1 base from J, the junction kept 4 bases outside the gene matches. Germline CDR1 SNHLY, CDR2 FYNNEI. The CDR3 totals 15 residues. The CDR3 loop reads CASSLQGASNQPQHF. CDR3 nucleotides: TGTGCCAGCAGCTTACAGGGGGCAAGCAATCAGCCCCAGCATTTT.

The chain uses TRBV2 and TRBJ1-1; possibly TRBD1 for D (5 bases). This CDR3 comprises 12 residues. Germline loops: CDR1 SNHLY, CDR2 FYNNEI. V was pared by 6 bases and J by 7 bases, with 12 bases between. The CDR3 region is CASRGEGIEAFF. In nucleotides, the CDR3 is TGTGCCAGCAGGGGGGAGGGCATTGAAGCTTTCTTT. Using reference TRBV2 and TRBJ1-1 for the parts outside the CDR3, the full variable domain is EPEVTQTPSHQVTQMGQEVILRCVPISNHLYFYWYRQILGQKVEFLVSFYNNEISEKSEIFDDQFSVERPDGSNFTLKIRSTKLEDSAMYFCASRGEGIEAFFGQGTRLTVV.

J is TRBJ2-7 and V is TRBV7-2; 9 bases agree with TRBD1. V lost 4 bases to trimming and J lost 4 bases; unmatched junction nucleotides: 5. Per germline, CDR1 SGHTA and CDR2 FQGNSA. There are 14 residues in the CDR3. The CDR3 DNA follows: TGTGCCAGCAGCTCCGGACAGGGGCGATACGAGCAGTACTTC. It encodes CASSSGQGRYEQYF.

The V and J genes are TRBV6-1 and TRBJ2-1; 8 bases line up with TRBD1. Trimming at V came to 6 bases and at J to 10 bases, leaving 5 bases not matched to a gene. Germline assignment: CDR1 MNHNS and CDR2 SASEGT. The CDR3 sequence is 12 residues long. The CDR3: CASRAGGREQFF. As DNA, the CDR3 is TGTGCCAGCAGAGCAGGGGGCCGGGAGCAGTTCTTC.

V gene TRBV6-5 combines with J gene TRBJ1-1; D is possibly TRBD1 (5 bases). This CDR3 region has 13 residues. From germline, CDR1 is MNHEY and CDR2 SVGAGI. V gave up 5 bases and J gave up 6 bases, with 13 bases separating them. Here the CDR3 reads CASSDQGLAEAFF. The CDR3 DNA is TGTGCCAGCAGTGATCAGGGTCTTGCTGAAGCTTTCTTT.

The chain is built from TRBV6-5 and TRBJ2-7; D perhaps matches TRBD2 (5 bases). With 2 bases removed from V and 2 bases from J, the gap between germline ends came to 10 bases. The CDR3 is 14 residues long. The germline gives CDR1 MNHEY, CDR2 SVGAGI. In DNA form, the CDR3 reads TGTGCCAGCAGTTACCCGGGAAATCCCTACGAGCAGTACTTC. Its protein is CASSYPGNPYEQYF.

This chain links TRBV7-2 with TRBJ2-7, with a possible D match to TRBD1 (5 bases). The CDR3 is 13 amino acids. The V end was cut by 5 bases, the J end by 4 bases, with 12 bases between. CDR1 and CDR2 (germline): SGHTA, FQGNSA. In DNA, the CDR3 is TGTGCCAGCAGCCCAGGGAAAGGTTACGAGCAGTACTTC. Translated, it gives CASSPGKGYEQYF.

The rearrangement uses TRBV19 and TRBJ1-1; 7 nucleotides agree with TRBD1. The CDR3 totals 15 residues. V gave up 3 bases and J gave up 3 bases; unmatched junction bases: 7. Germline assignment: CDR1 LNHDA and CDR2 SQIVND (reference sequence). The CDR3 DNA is TGTGCCAGTAGTATTATCTGGCAGGGGGACACTGAAGCTTTCTTT. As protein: CASSIIWQGDTEAFF.

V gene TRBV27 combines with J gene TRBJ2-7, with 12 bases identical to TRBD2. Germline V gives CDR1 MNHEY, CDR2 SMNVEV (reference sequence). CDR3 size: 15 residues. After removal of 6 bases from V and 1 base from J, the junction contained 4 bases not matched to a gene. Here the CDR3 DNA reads TGTGCCAGCAGAAAGACTAGCGGGAGTTCCTACGAGCAGTACTTC. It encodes CASRKTSGSSYEQYF.

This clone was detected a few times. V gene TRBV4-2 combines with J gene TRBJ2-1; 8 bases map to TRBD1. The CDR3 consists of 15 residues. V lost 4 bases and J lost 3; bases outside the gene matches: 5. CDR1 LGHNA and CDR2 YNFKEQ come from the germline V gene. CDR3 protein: CASSPQGAIYNEQFF. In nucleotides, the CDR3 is TGTGCCAGCAGCCCTCAGGGGGCAATCTACAATGAGCAGTTCTTC.

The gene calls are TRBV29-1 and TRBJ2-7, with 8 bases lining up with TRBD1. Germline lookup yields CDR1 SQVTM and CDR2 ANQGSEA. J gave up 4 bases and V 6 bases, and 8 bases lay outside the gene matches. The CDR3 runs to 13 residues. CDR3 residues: CSVKTGVGYEQYF. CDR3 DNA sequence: TGCAGCGTCAAGACAGGGGTTGGGTACGAGCAGTACTTC.

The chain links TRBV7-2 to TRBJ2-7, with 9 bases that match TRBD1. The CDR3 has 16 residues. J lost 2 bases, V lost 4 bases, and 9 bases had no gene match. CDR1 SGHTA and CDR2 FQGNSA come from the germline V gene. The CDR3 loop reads CASSSPPGQGTYEQYF. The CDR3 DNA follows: TGTGCCAGCAGCTCGCCACCGGGACAGGGTACCTACGAGCAGTACTTC.

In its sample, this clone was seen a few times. CDR3 in DNA: TGTGCCAGCAGCGTAGGACAGGGGTTTGGGGCTTTCTTT. This translates into CASSVGQGFGAFF. This chain joins TRBV9 and TRBJ1-1, with 8 bases identical to TRBD1. Germline values: CDR1 SGDLS, CDR2 YYNGEE. Trimming removed 0 bases from V and 11 bases from J; junction bases left unmatched: 6. The CDR3 loop spans 13 amino acids. Looking up the rest from reference TRBV9 and TRBJ1-1 gives the full variable domain: DSGVTQTPKHLITATGQRVTLRCSPRSGDLSVYWYQQSLDQGLQFLIQYYNGEERAKGNILERFSAQQFPDLHSELNLSSLELGDSALYFCASSVGQGFGAFFGQGTRLTVV.

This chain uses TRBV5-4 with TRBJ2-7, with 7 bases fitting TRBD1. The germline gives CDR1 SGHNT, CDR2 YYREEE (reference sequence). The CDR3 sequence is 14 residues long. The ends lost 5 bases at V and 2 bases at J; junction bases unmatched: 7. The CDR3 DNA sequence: TGTGCCAGCAGTCCGGACAGGCGAGCCTACGAGCAGTACTTC. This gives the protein CASSPDRRAYEQYF.

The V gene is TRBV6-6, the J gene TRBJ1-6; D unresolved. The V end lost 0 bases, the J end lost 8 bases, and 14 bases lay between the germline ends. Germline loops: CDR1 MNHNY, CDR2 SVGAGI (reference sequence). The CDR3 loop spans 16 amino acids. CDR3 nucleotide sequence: TGTGCCAGCAGTTACTCCGAGGCAGCTCGGGATTCACCCCTCCACTTT. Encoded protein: CASSYSEAARDSPLHF.

CDR3: CASSTGDRGNTIYF. DNA of the CDR3: TGTGCCAGCAGCACTGGGGACAGGGGAAACACCATATATTTT. The rearrangement links TRBV5-4 to TRBJ1-3, with 8 nucleotides matching TRBD1. J gave up 4 bases and V 4 bases, and 4 bases lay outside the gene matches. Germline values: CDR1 SGHNT, CDR2 YYREEE (reference sequence). The CDR3 has 14 amino acids.